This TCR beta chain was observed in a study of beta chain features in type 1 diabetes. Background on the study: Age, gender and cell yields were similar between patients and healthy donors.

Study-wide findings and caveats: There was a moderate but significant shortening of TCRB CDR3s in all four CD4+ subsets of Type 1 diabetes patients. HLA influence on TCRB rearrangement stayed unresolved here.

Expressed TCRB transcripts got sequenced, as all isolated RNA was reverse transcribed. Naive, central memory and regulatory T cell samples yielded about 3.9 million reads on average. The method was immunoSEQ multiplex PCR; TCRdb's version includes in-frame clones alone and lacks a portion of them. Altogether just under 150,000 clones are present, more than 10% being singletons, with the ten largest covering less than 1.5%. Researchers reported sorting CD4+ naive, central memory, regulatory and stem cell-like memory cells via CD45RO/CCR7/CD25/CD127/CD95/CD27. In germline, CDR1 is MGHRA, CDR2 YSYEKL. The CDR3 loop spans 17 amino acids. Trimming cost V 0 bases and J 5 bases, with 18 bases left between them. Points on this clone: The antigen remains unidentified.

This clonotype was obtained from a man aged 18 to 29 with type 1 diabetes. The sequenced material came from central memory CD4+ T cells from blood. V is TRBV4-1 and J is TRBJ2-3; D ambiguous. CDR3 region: CASSQEVTRIQRDTQYF. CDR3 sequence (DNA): TGCGCCAGCAGCCAAGAGGTGACGCGAATTCAAAGAGATACGCAGTATTTT.